These 10 T cell receptor beta chains were all obtained from the same sample, sequenced in a study of regulatory T cells in long-lasting Graves disease. TCR beta libraries were built with iRepertoire HTBI primers and Arm-PCR of CDR3 regions. Each CDR3 protein is one row after TCRdb ran MiXCR on the multiplex PCR reads. This sample has roughly 610,000 distinct CDR3 sequences; more than 15% occur once, and the top ten carry more than 10%. As to time point: newly diagnosed GD, antithyroid drugs for less than 3 months. Researchers made the TCR library from RNA that was extracted from PBMCs. This same sample was also taken into another study, of T cells in Graves' hyperthyroidism and ophthalmopathy.

The specimen was peripheral blood mononuclear cells (PBMCs), collected at new diagnosis, from a patient treated with antithyroid drugs. Receptor source: a man younger than 30 with Graves disease.

This clonotype was seen at least ten times. This rearrangement joins TRBV28 to TRBJ1-1; tentatively, D is TRBD1 (6 bases). This CDR3 has 15 residues. V lost 5 bases and J lost 3, with 16 bases in between. From germline, CDR1 is MDHEN and CDR2 SYDVKM. Here the CDR3 reads CASSAPGTTYTEAFF. The CDR3 nucleotides read TGTGCCAGCAGTGCCCCCGGGACAACTTACACTGAAGCTTTCTTT.

The table lists this clonotype with many counts. This rearrangement joins TRBV5-1 to TRBJ2-5; D ambiguous. This CDR3 has 14 amino acids. The germline V and J ends were trimmed by 0 bases and 2 bases, with 8 bases remaining between them. In germline, CDR1 is SGHRS, CDR2 YFSETQ. CDR3 protein: CASSLGSQQETQYF. CDR3 in DNA: TGCGCCAGCAGCTTGGGCTCTCAACAAGAGACCCAGTACTTC.

The chain recombines TRBV7-2 with TRBJ2-2; a weak D match, TRBD2 (5 bases). Looked up from germline, CDR1 is SGHTA and CDR2 is FQGNSA. Deletions cut 1 base from V and 4 bases from J, with 13 bases between. The CDR3 runs 16 residues. CDR3 amino acids: CASSLGGNRRTGELFF. The CDR3 nucleotides are TGTGCCAGCAGCTTAGGAGGGAATCGGCGCACCGGGGAGCTGTTTTTT.

V is TRBV20-1 and J is TRBJ1-4, with 10 bases that match TRBD1. This CDR3 comprises 13 residues. V lost 4 bases and J lost 6; bases outside the gene matches: 2. Germline V CDR1 and CDR2: DFQATT, SNEGSKA (reference sequence). CDR3 sequence reads: CSATGTGDEKLFF. CDR3 bases: TGCAGTGCTACTGGGACAGGGGATGAAAAACTGTTTTTT.

The chain uses TRBV20-1 and TRBJ2-5; 7 positions agree with TRBD2. CDR3 size: 12 residues. V dropped 7 bases and J dropped 2; count of bases not matched to a gene: 4. Per the germline V gene, CDR1 is DFQATT and CDR2 is SNEGSKA (reference sequence). The CDR3 here is CSGGGVQETQYF. The CDR3 nucleotides read TGCAGTGGGGGAGGGGTACAAGAGACCCAGTACTTC.

Points on this clonotype: It differs at one base from a far larger clone, so likely a read error. The chain couples TRBV2 to TRBJ2-7; possibly TRBD2 for D (6 bases). Trimming cost V 6 bases and J 3 bases, with 12 bases left between them. Germline-derived CDR1 and CDR2 are SNHLY and FYNNEI. The CDR3 runs 13 residues. CDR3 region: CASSGGPNYEQYF. As DNA, the CDR3 is TGTGCCAGCAGCGGGGGACCGAACTACGAGCAGTACTTC.

This clonotype was counted at least ten times. The chain carries TRBV7-9 and TRBJ2-3; 11 nucleotides agree with TRBD2. Germline V lookup: CDR1 SEHNR, CDR2 FQNEAQ (reference sequence). V lost 5 bases and J lost 6; bases outside the gene matches: 19. The CDR3 runs to 19 residues. The CDR3 reads CASSRTSGRRGEPVDTQYF. In nucleotides, the CDR3 is TGTGCCAGCAGCCGTACTAGCGGGAGAAGGGGGGAGCCAGTCGATACGCAGTATTTT.

This clonotype came up many times. The V and J genes are TRBV28 and TRBJ2-7; TRBD1 matches at 10 bases. CDR3 length: 12 residues. Germline V gene sequence: CDR1 MDHEN, CDR2 SYDVKM. Trimming at V came to 8 bases and at J to 5 bases, leaving 3 bases not matched to a gene. CDR3 in DNA: TGTGCCAGCCGGGACAGGGGAAACGAGCAGTACTTC. Translation gives CASRDRGNEQYF.

This clonotype was counted at least ten times. This chain links TRBV7-3 with TRBJ2-2, with TRBD2 matching over 9 bases. Germline V lookup: CDR1 SGHTA, CDR2 FQGTGA. Germline trimming cut 8 bases from V and 2 bases from J; bases unmatched to any gene: 3. CDR3 length: 14 residues. Written as DNA, the CDR3 is TGTGCCAGCGGTAGCGGGAGTAACACCGGGGAGCTGTTTTTT. Encoded protein: CASGSGSNTGELFF.

Many counts were recorded for this clonotype. This chain uses TRBV5-1 with TRBJ2-7; D might be TRBD1 (6 bases). There are 16 residues in the CDR3. V was pared by 0 bases and J by 7 bases, with 20 bases between. CDR1 is SGHRS and CDR2 is YFSETQ in the germline V gene. The CDR3 is CASSLEQGNRWGEQYF. DNA for the CDR3: TGCGCCAGCAGCTTGGAACAGGGCAATCGTTGGGGTGAGCAGTACTTC.